Below are 20 T cell receptor beta chains sequenced from a single sample in a study of T cells in tuberculosis. Assay: immunoSEQ multiplex PCR; the TCRdb copy retains only in-frame clones and omits some. Found here are about 25,000 clones, roughly 95% of them singletons; the top ten hold 9% to 9.5%. Material: PBMCs. Every receptor here comes from a donor between 10 and 35 years old with latent tuberculosis or without tuberculosis infection.

This clone was counted only a few times. The chain has TRBV7-3 and TRBJ2-2, with 9 bases identical to TRBD2. The CDR3 contains 15 residues. In germline, CDR1 is SGHTA, CDR2 FQGTGA. V was pared by 3 bases and J by 7 bases, with 6 bases of the junction left unmatched. CDR3 sequence (DNA): TGTGCCAGCAGCTTGGGGCTAGCGGGGAACGGGGAGCTGTTTTTT. Its protein product is CASSLGLAGNGELFF. Full variable domain (remainder filled in from reference TRBV7-3 and TRBJ2-2): GAGVSQTPSNKVTEKGKYVELRCDPISGHTALYWYRQSLGQGPEFLIYFQGTGAADDSGLPNDRFFAVRPEGSVSTLKIQRTERGDSAVYLCASSLGLAGNGELFFGEGSRLTVL.

V gene TRBV6-1 combines with J gene TRBJ1-3; D is undetermined. The CDR3 is 15 amino acids. The germline V gene has CDR1 MNHNS and CDR2 SASEGT. V was shortened by 2 bases and J by 4 bases, with 12 bases between the two germline ends. The CDR3 DNA is TGTGCCAGCAGTGAAAGTCCAGGCTCAGGAAACACCATATATTTT. This gives the protein CASSESPGSGNTIYF.

Only one count was recorded for this clone. The chain is built from TRBV2 and TRBJ1-3; unclear D gene. The germline V gene has CDR1 SNHLY and CDR2 FYNNEI. CDR3 size: 14 residues. The V end was cut by 8 bases, the J end by 1 base, with 12 bases between. The CDR3 bases are TGTGCCAGCGGCGGCAGTTTGTCTGGAAACACCATATATTTT. This encodes CASGGSLSGNTIYF.

This rearrangement joins TRBV19 to TRBJ1-2; D might be TRBD1 (5 bases). The CDR3 runs 14 residues. Between the trimmed V and J ends, which lost 3 bases and 2 bases, there was a span of 10 bases. Germline values: CDR1 LNHDA, CDR2 SQIVND (reference sequence). DNA of the CDR3: TGTGCCAGTAGTATTATTGGGGGGAACTATGGCTACACCTTC. Its translation is CASSIIGGNYGYTF. Using reference TRBV19 and TRBJ1-2 for the parts outside the CDR3, the full variable domain is DGGITQSPKYLFRKEGQNVTLSCEQNLNHDAMYWYRQDPGQGLRLIYYSQIVNDFQKGDIAEGYSVSREKKESFPLTVTSAQKNPTAFYLCASSIIGGNYGYTFGSGTRLTVV.

This clone qualifies as medium-sized. The chain is built from TRBV10-2 and TRBJ2-5; TRBD2 agrees at 9 bases. The CDR3 loop spans 16 amino acids. With 1 base clipped from V and 2 bases from J, the junction kept 5 bases outside the gene matches. Germline-derived CDR1 and CDR2 are WSHSY and SAAADI. The CDR3 coding sequence is TGCGCCAGCAGTGAGTTTGGTAGCGGGGGACAAGAGACCCAGTACTTC. It codes for CASSEFGSGGQETQYF.

This clone was seen a single time. V is TRBV4-1 and J is TRBJ1-5; tentatively, D is TRBD1 (5 bases). This CDR3 has 14 residues. Between the trimmed V and J ends, which lost 5 bases and 3 bases, there was a span of 11 bases. Germline V gene lookup returns CDR1 MGHRA and CDR2 YSYEKL. The CDR3 DNA is TGCGCCAGCAGCGGCGGGACTCTCAATCAGCCCCAGCATTTT. It translates to CASSGGTLNQPQHF.

The chain links TRBV7-6 to TRBJ2-1; D possibly corresponds to TRBD1 (8 bases). Germline CDR1 reads SGHVS; CDR2 reads FNYEAQ. V shed 5 bases and J shed 2 bases, with 16 bases lying between them. The length of the CDR3 is 16 residues. CDR3 loop: CASSTGGGTAYNEQFF. The CDR3 DNA reads as TGTGCCAGCAGCACAGGGGGGGGGACTGCCTACAATGAGCAGTTCTTC.

The rearrangement uses TRBV25-1 and TRBJ1-2; 7 bases are a match to TRBD1. V was pared by 5 bases and J by 8 bases, with 11 bases of the junction left unmatched. Germline V gene sequence: CDR1 MGHDK, CDR2 SYGVNS. This CDR3 spans 14 amino acids. DNA for the CDR3: TGTGCCAGCAGTCGCGGGGTACAGGGGTGGGGCTACACCTTC. Translating it yields CASSRGVQGWGYTF.

This rearrangement joins TRBV4-1 to TRBJ1-5; D is perhaps TRBD1 (6 bases). Trimming pared 0 bases from V and 0 bases from J, leaving 9 bases between. This CDR3 is built from 16 residues. Germline loops: CDR1 MGHRA, CDR2 YSYEKL. CDR3 in amino acids: CASSQEGGYSNQPQHF. The CDR3 DNA reads as TGCGCCAGCAGCCAAGAAGGGGGATATAGCAATCAGCCCCAGCATTTT.

V is TRBV2 and J is TRBJ2-7, with TRBD2 as a possible D gene (6 bases). Trimming pared 7 bases from V and 3 bases from J, leaving 19 bases between. In germline, CDR1 is SNHLY, CDR2 FYNNEI. The CDR3 extends over 15 amino acids. Here the CDR3 DNA reads TGTGCCAGCACCCAACGGGGGTCCCCCTACTACGAGCAGTACTTC. Its translation is CASTQRGSPYYEQYF.

The chain carries TRBV6-1 and TRBJ2-7; 9 bases map to TRBD1. CDR3 size: 15 residues. Trimming took 8 bases from V and 0 from J; bases not matched to a gene: 8. Germline-derived CDR1 and CDR2 are MNHNS and SASEGT. Here the CDR3 DNA reads TGTGCCAGCGCCTTAACGGGACAGGGCTCCTACGAGCAGTACTTC. Protein sequence: CASALTGQGSYEQYF.

This chain connects TRBV6-5 to TRBJ2-1, with 7 positions matching TRBD2. The trim removed 2 bases at V and 3 bases at J, leaving 4 bases unmatched. This CDR3 contains 15 residues. Germline V gene lookup returns CDR1 MNHEY and CDR2 SVGAGI. In nucleotides, the CDR3 is TGTGCCAGCAGTTACGAGGCGGGGGACTACAATGAGCAGTTCTTC. Protein product: CASSYEAGDYNEQFF.

This chain uses TRBV13 with TRBJ2-1, with 9 bases lining up with TRBD2. The CDR3 length is 16 residues. Germline CDR1 reads PRHDT; CDR2 reads FYEKMQ (reference sequence). Trimming cost V 5 bases and J 3 bases; bases outside gene matches: 8. The CDR3 DNA follows: TGTGCCAGCAGCCCCCACTCTAGCGGGGACTACAATGAGCAGTTCTTC. Its translation: CASSPHSSGDYNEQFF.

This rearrangement joins TRBV4-1 to TRBJ1-2, with TRBD1 matching over 11 bases. Germline CDR1 MGHRA, CDR2 YSYEKL. The CDR3 runs 15 residues. V trimming: 5 bases; J trimming: 7 bases; junction bases outside the gene matches: 9. The CDR3 sequence is CASSSPGQGEVGYTF. The CDR3 DNA follows: TGCGCCAGCAGCTCTCCGGGACAGGGGGAGGTTGGCTACACCTTC.

The rearrangement uses TRBV9 and TRBJ1-4; D gene uncertain. V was clipped by 4 bases and J by 8 bases, with 15 bases between them. CDR1 is SGDLS, CDR2 YYNGEE, per germline. The CDR3 contains 14 residues. CDR3 amino acids: CASSTRGPEEKLFF. As DNA, the CDR3 is TGTGCCAGCAGCACCCGCGGCCCTGAGGAAAAACTGTTTTTT.

The sample holds a few counts of this clone. The chain carries TRBV18 and TRBJ1-1; D gene ambiguous. Trimming removed 1 base at V and 3 bases at J, with 15 bases between. Germline CDR1 and CDR2: KGHSH and LQKENI. This CDR3 is built from 16 residues. The CDR3 sequence: CASSPQSVAGYTEAFF. As DNA, the CDR3 is TGTGCCAGCTCACCACAATCAGTTGCGGGTTACACTGAAGCTTTCTTT. The complete variable domain, with remaining parts taken from reference TRBV18 and TRBJ1-1, reads NAGVMQNPRHLVRRRGQEARLRCSPMKGHSHVYWYRQLPEEGLKFMVYLQKENIIDESGMPKERFSAEFPKEGPSILRIQQVVRGDSAAYFCASSPQSVAGYTEAFFGQGTRLTVV.

This chain uses TRBV2 with TRBJ2-7, with 9 bases fitting TRBD1. The germline V gene has CDR1 SNHLY and CDR2 FYNNEI. The CDR3 is 15 amino acids. V was pared by 6 bases and J by 5 bases, with 11 bases of the junction left unmatched. CDR3 sequence reads: CASRKPGTGSDEQYF. The CDR3 DNA follows: TGTGCCAGCAGGAAACCCGGGACAGGGAGTGACGAGCAGTACTTC.

This chain joins TRBV19 and TRBJ2-2; 12 nucleotides align to TRBD2. Trimming removed 4 bases from V and 1 base from J; junction bases left unmatched: 4. The CDR3 contains 17 residues. The V gene's germline CDR1 is LNHDA and CDR2 SQIVND (reference sequence). CDR3 loop: CASSNPSGGVNTGELFF. CDR3 DNA sequence: TGTGCCAGTAGTAATCCTAGCGGGGGGGTGAACACCGGGGAGCTGTTTTTT.

This chain uses TRBV6-1 with TRBJ1-6, with D possibly being TRBD1 (6 bases). Germline CDR1 MNHNS, CDR2 SASEGT. The length of the CDR3 is 15 residues. The V gene lost 1 base and the J gene lost 4 bases, with 8 bases spanning the gap. CDR3 DNA: TGTGCCAGCAGTGAAGATCAGGGGTATAATTCACCCCTCCACTTT. As protein: CASSEDQGYNSPLHF.

The chain has TRBV4-2 and TRBJ1-2; the D gene is possibly TRBD1 (5 bases). V gave up 0 bases and J gave up 7 bases, with 15 bases separating them. This CDR3 is 15 amino acids long. Germline V CDR1 and CDR2: LGHNA, YNFKEQ. CDR3 protein: CASSQEEGNGAGYTF. DNA of the CDR3: TGTGCCAGCAGCCAAGAGGAGGGGAACGGCGCTGGCTACACCTTC.